This paragraph covers one T cell receptor (beta chain) sequence. This clone was seen once. Its antigen target is currently unknown. No much larger clone exists at a distance of one base, and base qualities are not known. Spanning cysteine to phenylalanine, the CDR3 consists of 14 amino acids. Only the CDR3 region is kept as DNA, spanning 42 bases read in frame from base 1. CDR1 and CDR2, per the germline V gene (reference sequence), are LNHNV and YYDKDF. V lost 1 base and J lost 5 bases; the stretch between them is 11 bases long. One collaborating source in Seattle enrolled patients while the patients were actively infected and followed the patients over time throughout the course of disease. The collaborating institutions used their own protocols to collect whole blood in K2EDTA tubes. For TCRbeta analysis, collaborator samples were shipped as frozen whole blood, as isolated PBMCs, or as DNA extracted from either sample type.

This entry comes from a study of blood T cell repertoires in COVID-19 (dated by TCRdb to the early 2020s). For the study in its entirety: Collaborator samples came from the United States, Italy and Spain and covered acute and convalescent phases of COVID-19. The sample metadata nearly always contained a de-identified subject ID, COVID-19 status, age in years and sex. Samples came from the ongoing ImmuneRACE study (first 160 participants) plus 1,254 subjects from 6 global collaborators. The material from the prospective study consisted of cDNA or gDNA derived from T cells, B-cell-depleted T cells, or PBMCs. Deeply sampled blood TCRbeta repertoires from subjects exposed to, actively infected with, or recovered from COVID-19 were included in the dataset. HLA class I and class II types, where available, came from metadata supplied by the sample provider rather than from assay-based typing. A freely available public database, intended as a resource for researchers studying the immune response to SARS-CoV-2, is where the repertoires were released.

What the work shows at the level of the full study, not this receptor alone: Clinical and demographic metadata were provided uncurated, with the amount varying by source and participant.

TCRbeta CDR3 regions were amplified from genomic DNA using the immunoSEQ Assay, a bias-controlled multiplex PCR. Per the authors' processing: Within the assay, amplification of reference gene primers was used to estimate how many nucleated cells each sample contained. To quantify the absolute abundance of each unique TCRbeta CDR3 rearrangement, sequence reads were collapsed and filtered. For each sample, productive Simpson clonality was calculated as the square root of Simpson's diversity index over productive rearrangements. TCRdb took over this immuneACCESS table, retaining in-frame rearrangements with V and J assigned. Such tables are incomplete; in checked studies, under half of the missing clones stem from an unresolved V gene, and the remainder is unexplained. V and J calls and clone size follow that table, whereas D and trimming were derived from the DNA. Within this sample are some 210,000 clones, with roughly 92% of them counted one time only. The leading ten clones occupy 0.7% to 0.85% of the sample.

The clonotype originates from a man between 60 and 75 years old with COVID-19, enrolled during active disease. Recombination linked TRBV15 to TRBJ2-5, and perhaps TRBD2 as D gene, on 5 matching bases. Sequencing used peripheral blood. CDR3 loop: CATSRGVTGETQYF. The nucleotide sequence reads TGTGCCACCAGCAGAGGAGTGACGGGGGAGACCCAGTACTTC.